This is a list of T cell receptor beta chains from one sample in a study of T cell repertoires in cytomegalovirus infection. No antigen is known for these receptors. MiXCR was run by TCRdb on the reads, yielding one entry per CDR3 protein. There are roughly 920,000 distinct CDR3 sequences in the sample; around 29% occur only once, and over 11% lies in the top ten. Sample: cultured CD8+ T cells from PBMCs, taken from culture after CMV antigen stimulation. These receptors were taken from a human donor in good health (CMV status not recorded). Some clones in this sample may be carry-over from other donors' samples. The CDR3 runs from the conserved cysteine through the conserved F or W. The D gene is left open where the match is weak. Clone size is given for some rows only: seen once, a few or many times, or a class if the clone is expanded.

length	V	J	size	D	DNA	CDR3
15	TRBV11-3	TRBJ2-1	.	TRBD1	TGTGCCAGCAGCGCAGCAGGGGGTCGCTACAATGAGCAGTTCTTC	CASSAAGGRYNEQFF
17	TRBV29-1	TRBJ2-7	.	.	TGCAGCGTTGAAATTAGAAGTCGGACGGGGACCTCCTACGAGCAGTACTTC	CSVEIRSRTGTSYEQYF
12	TRBV7-6	TRBJ2-1	few	.	TGTGCCAGCAGCCCTGCTAGCAATGAGCAGTTCTTC	CASSPASNEQFF
22	TRBV5-4	TRBJ1-5	few	.	TGTGCCAGCAGCCTACTAGTGCCCTCTACAGGGATGGAGGGTAATAGCAATCAGCCCCAGCATTTT	CASSLLVPSTGMEGNSNQPQHF
14	TRBV20-1	TRBJ1-2	few	.	TGCAGTGCTAGAGATCACGAGGGCGGATGGGGCTACACCTTC	CSARDHEGGWGYTF
13	TRBV19	TRBJ2-5	.	.	TGTGCCAGTAAGTTTAGGACCGCCGAGACCCAGTACTTC	CASKFRTAETQYF
13	TRBV7-6	TRBJ2-7	.	.	TGTGCCAGCAGCGTTCTCGGTTCCTACGAGCAGTACTTC	CASSVLGSYEQYF
14	TRBV6-1	TRBJ2-5	.	TRBD2	TGTGCCAGCAGTCGACTAGCGGGAACGGAGACCCAGTACTTC	CASSRLAGTETQYF
15	TRBV7-9	TRBJ1-1	few	.	TGTGCCAGCAGCTTCCCGACAGACCCGAACACTGAAGCTTTCTTT	CASSFPTDPNTEAFF
13	TRBV7-3	TRBJ1-2	many	.	TGTGCCAGCAGTTCAGGGGAGAACTATGGCTACACCTTC	CASSSGENYGYTF
16	TRBV12-3/TRBV12-4	TRBJ2-3	.	TRBD2	TGTGCCAGCACCCCAAGTGGTGCGGGAGGCACAGATACGCAGTATTTT	CASTPSGAGGTDTQYF
13	TRBV20-1	TRBJ1-3	.	TRBD1	TGCAGTGCTGGCAGGGGGCTTAAAAACACCATATATTTT	CSAGRGLKNTIYF
14	TRBV4-3	TRBJ2-1	.	.	TGCGCCAGCAGCCAAGACAGGGCCTACAATGAGCAGTTCTTC	CASSQDRAYNEQFF
14	TRBV14	TRBJ2-7	few	.	TGTGCCAGCAGCCGCCGGGACAAATACTACGAGCAGTACTTC	CASSRRDKYYEQYF
11	TRBV12-3/TRBV12-4	TRBJ1-4	.	.	TGTGCCAGCAGCCCAAACAGGGAACTGTTTTTT	CASSPNRELFF
15	TRBV6-1	TRBJ1-1	.	TRBD1	TGTGCCAGCAGTGAAGCGGGGGACAGGGCCCCTGAAGCTTTCTTT	CASSEAGDRAPEAFF
15	TRBV6-1	TRBJ2-1	.	.	TGTGCCAGCAGTGATTGGCAGCTAGAGGACAATGAGCAGTTCTTC	CASSDWQLEDNEQFF
12	TRBV10-3	TRBJ1-1	.	.	TGTGCCACCTCGAGCGTGAACACTGAAGCTTTCTTT	CATSSVNTEAFF
15	TRBV3-1	TRBJ2-5	.	TRBD2	TGTGCCAGCAGTACCAGCGGGGGTGTGGAGGAGACCCAGTACTTC	CASSTSGGVEETQYF
12	TRBV23-1	TRBJ2-3	.	.	TGCGCCAGCAGTCCCTTCCGTGATACGCAGTATTTT	CASSPFRDTQYF
11	TRBV29-1	TRBJ2-3	.	TRBD1	TGCAGCGTTCCCCGACAGGGAGCCAAGTATTTT	CSVPRQGAKYF
14	TRBV6-5	TRBJ1-2	few	.	TGTGCCAGCAGTTACAGTCCTGTCTCGGGTGGCTACACCTTC	CASSYSPVSGGYTF
14	TRBV6-1	TRBJ1-2	.	.	TGTGCCAGCAGCTCCGGACTGCGAACTTATGGCTACACCTTC	CASSSGLRTYGYTF
14	TRBV12-3/TRBV12-4	TRBJ1-2	.	TRBD1	TGTGCCAGCAGTTCGGTGACAGGGCTCTATGGCTACACCTTC	CASSSVTGLYGYTF
13	TRBV27	TRBJ1-1	few	.	TGTGCCAGCAGTTTACAACACTACACTGAAGCTTTCTTT	CASSLQHYTEAFF
15	TRBV6-5	TRBJ1-2	few	.	TGTGCCAGCACCACTCCAGGACAGAGCCTCTATGGCTACACCTTC	CASTTPGQSLYGYTF
12	TRBV9	TRBJ2-2	few	.	TGTGCCAGCAGCGGTCCTACCGGGGAGCTGTTTTTT	CASSGPTGELFF
16	TRBV19	TRBJ1-1	.	TRBD1	TGTGCCAGTAGTATCGGGACAGGGGGCTGGAACACTGAAGCTTTCTTT	CASSIGTGGWNTEAFF
14	TRBV7-2	TRBJ2-1	many	.	TGTGCCAGCAGCTTACTAGCCCTTTACAATGAGCAGTTCTTC	CASSLLALYNEQFF
14	TRBV12-5	TRBJ1-5	.	.	TGTGCTAGTGGTTTGGTTACGGGTCGAGAGCCCCAGCATTTT	CASGLVTGREPQHF
13	TRBV6-6	TRBJ1-4	.	.	TGTGCCAGCAGTTACGTGCGGGATGAAAAACTGTTTTTT	CASSYVRDEKLFF
14	TRBV12-3/TRBV12-4	TRBJ2-1	.	TRBD2	TGTGCCAGCAGTTTAAGGGGACTAGCGAATGAGCAGTTCTTC	CASSLRGLANEQFF
18	TRBV5-4	TRBJ2-6	.	.	TGTGCCAGCAGCTTGCGGCGTCAAATCTTCTCTGGGGCCAACGTCCTGACTTTC	CASSLRRQIFSGANVLTF
15	TRBV7-6	TRBJ2-1	many	TRBD2	TGTGCCAGCAGCTTAGGGGGGGGTATCCACAATGAGCAGTTCTTC	CASSLGGGIHNEQFF
17	TRBV20-1	TRBJ2-7	.	.	TGCAGTGCTAGAGAATATGCCGAGGGGGGAGGGAAGGACGAGCAGTACTTC	CSAREYAEGGGKDEQYF
16	TRBV7-9	TRBJ1-2	few	.	TGTGCCAGCAGCCCTAGCACCACTAGGACAGACTATGGCTACACCTTC	CASSPSTTRTDYGYTF
16	TRBV7-8	TRBJ2-5	.	TRBD2	TGTGCCAGCAGCTTAGATATTGGGGGGGTTCAAGAGACCCAGTACTTC	CASSLDIGGVQETQYF
13	TRBV12-3/TRBV12-4	TRBJ1-1	.	.	TGTGCCAGCAGTTGGACAGTACCCACTGAAGCTTTCTTT	CASSWTVPTEAFF
15	TRBV27	TRBJ2-5	.	TRBD1	TGTGCCAGCAGTTCGAGGGACAGGACGGGGGAGACCCAGTACTTC	CASSSRDRTGETQYF
15	TRBV7-9	TRBJ2-3	.	TRBD1	TGTGCCAGCAGCTTCAGACAGGGGAGGACAGATACGCAGTATTTT	CASSFRQGRTDTQYF
15	TRBV12-3/TRBV12-4	TRBJ1-4	few	.	TGTGCCAGCAGTGGTTCGGACGGGGGTAATGAAAAACTGTTTTTT	CASSGSDGGNEKLFF
14	TRBV7-3	TRBJ2-3	many	TRBD2	TGTGCCAGCACCCCCCACGGGGGGGCAGATACGCAGTATTTT	CASTPHGGADTQYF
15	TRBV6-8	TRBJ2-7	.	TRBD1	TGTGCCAGCAGTTACGAAGGGGGCACATCCTACGAGCAGTACTTC	CASSYEGGTSYEQYF
15	TRBV19	TRBJ2-3	.	.	TGTGCCAGTATGGGGACGGAAAATAGCACAGATACGCAGTATTTT	CASMGTENSTDTQYF
14	TRBV7-9	TRBJ2-7	.	TRBD1	TGTGCCAGCAGCGAGGGACAGGGCTCCTACGAGCAGTACTTC	CASSEGQGSYEQYF
13	TRBV27	TRBJ2-7	few	TRBD1	TGTGCCAGCAGCACGGACAGGGGGCGAGAGCAGTACTTC	CASSTDRGREQYF
18	TRBV7-9	TRBJ1-3	.	TRBD1	TGTGCCAGCAGCTCTGGGCGGGACAGGGGTCTCTCTGGAAACACCATATATTTT	CASSSGRDRGLSGNTIYF
15	TRBV7-6	TRBJ1-6	few	TRBD1	TGTGCCAGCAGCTCCGGACAGGGGGTCAATTCACCCCTCCACTTT	CASSSGQGVNSPLHF